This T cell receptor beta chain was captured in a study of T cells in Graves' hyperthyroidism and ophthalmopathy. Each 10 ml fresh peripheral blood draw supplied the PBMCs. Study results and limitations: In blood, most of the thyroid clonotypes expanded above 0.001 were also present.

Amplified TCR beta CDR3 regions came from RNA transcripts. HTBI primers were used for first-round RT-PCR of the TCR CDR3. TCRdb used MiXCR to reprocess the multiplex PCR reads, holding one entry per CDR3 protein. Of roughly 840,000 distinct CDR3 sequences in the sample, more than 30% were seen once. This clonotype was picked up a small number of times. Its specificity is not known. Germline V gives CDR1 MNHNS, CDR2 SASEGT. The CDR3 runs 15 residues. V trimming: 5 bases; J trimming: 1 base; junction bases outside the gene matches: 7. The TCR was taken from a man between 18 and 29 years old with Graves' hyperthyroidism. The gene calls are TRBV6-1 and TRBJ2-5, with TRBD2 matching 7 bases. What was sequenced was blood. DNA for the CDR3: TGTGCCAGCAGTTACGTGGTAGCGGGCCAAGAGACCCAGTACTTC. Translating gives CASSYVVAGQETQYF.